A selection of T cell receptor beta chains follows, all from one sample in a study of blood T cell repertoires in COVID-19. Using immunoSEQ multiplex PCR, the repertoire was profiled, and TCRdb retains in-frame clones only, with some absent. The profile shows roughly 200,000 clones, around 82% of them singletons. Material: peripheral blood. The receptor set was obtained from a man in his forties with active or convalescent COVID-19. CDR3s include the opening cysteine and the closing phenylalanine or tryptophan. Fields, in order: CDR3 protein, CDR3 DNA, D gene, V gene, J gene, clone size. D genes are given only for firm matches. Clone size is stated in some rows and not others, as once, few, many or a class when expanded.

CDR3 protein: CASSLGGFPIETQYF
CDR3 DNA: TGCGCCAGCAGCTTGGGAGGGTTCCCAATCGAGACCCAGTACTTC
D gene: .
V gene: TRBV5-1
J gene: TRBJ2-5
clone size: few

CDR3 protein: CASSPRHRGGFGNYGYTF
CDR3 DNA: TGTGCCAGCAGTCCACGGCACAGGGGGGGCTTTGGTAACTATGGCTACACCTTC
D gene: TRBD1
V gene: TRBV6-6
J gene: TRBJ1-2
clone size: few

CDR3 protein: CASSSTGVQETQYF
CDR3 DNA: TGTGCCAGCTCATCTACAGGGGTCCAAGAGACCCAGTACTTC
D gene: TRBD1
V gene: TRBV18
J gene: TRBJ2-5
clone size: .

CDR3 protein: CSVEVGRGSLYGYTF
CDR3 DNA: TGCAGCGTTGAAGTTGGGAGGGGCTCCCTCTATGGCTACACCTTC
D gene: .
V gene: TRBV29-1
J gene: TRBJ1-2
clone size: .

CDR3 protein: CASSLATASFTEAFF
CDR3 DNA: TGTGCCAGCAGCTTAGCCACAGCATCGTTTACTGAAGCTTTCTTT
D gene: .
V gene: TRBV7-2
J gene: TRBJ1-1
clone size: .

CDR3 protein: CASSSEQGAHALHF
CDR3 DNA: TGTGCCAGCAGCTCCGAACAGGGGGCACATGCCCTCCACTTT
D gene: TRBD1
V gene: TRBV7-9
J gene: TRBJ1-6
clone size: .

CDR3 protein: CSVDGTGGNEQFF
CDR3 DNA: TGCAGCGTTGACGGGACAGGGGGGAATGAGCAGTTCTTC
D gene: TRBD1
V gene: TRBV29-1
J gene: TRBJ2-1
clone size: .

CDR3 protein: CASSLRGYPETQYF
CDR3 DNA: TGTGCCAGCAGCTTGCGGGGATATCCAGAGACCCAGTACTTC
D gene: .
V gene: TRBV5-6
J gene: TRBJ2-5
clone size: .

CDR3 protein: CASSQDFSGANVLTF
CDR3 DNA: TGTGCCAGCAGCCAAGACTTTTCTGGGGCCAACGTCCTGACTTTC
D gene: .
V gene: TRBV3-1/TRBV3-2
J gene: TRBJ2-6
clone size: .

CDR3 protein: CASSLTGTNTEAFF
CDR3 DNA: TGTGCCAGCAGTCTTACAGGGACGAACACTGAAGCTTTCTTT
D gene: .
V gene: TRBV7-6
J gene: TRBJ1-1
clone size: .

CDR3 protein: CAWSRAPYEQYF
CDR3 DNA: TGTGCCTGGAGTCGCGCCCCCTACGAGCAGTACTTC
D gene: .
V gene: TRBV30
J gene: TRBJ2-7
clone size: .

CDR3 protein: CASSPLGEQGASYEQYF
CDR3 DNA: TGTGCCAGCAGTCCCCTGGGCGAACAGGGGGCCTCCTACGAGCAGTACTTC
D gene: TRBD1
V gene: TRBV27
J gene: TRBJ2-7
clone size: .

CDR3 protein: CAWSVRDRDSPLHF
CDR3 DNA: TGTGCCTGGAGTGTCAGGGACAGGGACTCACCCCTCCACTTT
D gene: TRBD1
V gene: TRBV30
J gene: TRBJ1-6
clone size: .

CDR3 protein: CASSLDANYGYTF
CDR3 DNA: TGTGCCAGCTCCCTAGACGCTAACTATGGCTACACCTTC
D gene: .
V gene: TRBV18
J gene: TRBJ1-2
clone size: .

CDR3 protein: CAWSVGTGLFYGYTF
CDR3 DNA: TGTGCCTGGAGTGTAGGGACAGGACTATTCTATGGCTACACCTTC
D gene: TRBD1
V gene: TRBV30
J gene: TRBJ1-2
clone size: .

CDR3 protein: CACSSSGNTIYF
CDR3 DNA: TGTGCCTGTAGCAGCTCTGGAAACACCATATATTTT
D gene: .
V gene: TRBV30
J gene: TRBJ1-3
clone size: .

CDR3 protein: CASSSVAGVTGELFF
CDR3 DNA: TGTGCCAGCAGCTCTGTAGCGGGAGTCACCGGGGAGCTGTTTTTT
D gene: TRBD2
V gene: TRBV11-1
J gene: TRBJ2-2
clone size: .

CDR3 protein: CASSSPVNEQFF
CDR3 DNA: TGTGCCAGCAGCTCACCGGTTAATGAGCAGTTCTTC
D gene: .
V gene: TRBV7-9
J gene: TRBJ2-1
clone size: .

CDR3 protein: CASSQVRSGAGELFF
CDR3 DNA: TGTGCCAGCAGCCAAGTCCGGAGTGGTGCCGGGGAGCTGTTTTTT
D gene: .
V gene: TRBV3-1/TRBV3-2
J gene: TRBJ2-2
clone size: .

CDR3 protein: CASSPPGVTYEQYF
CDR3 DNA: TGTGCCAGCTCACCACCAGGGGTGACCTACGAGCAGTACTTC
D gene: .
V gene: TRBV18
J gene: TRBJ2-7
clone size: .

CDR3 protein: CASSLGQYNSPLHF
CDR3 DNA: TGTGCCAGCAGCTTGGGACAATATAATTCACCCCTCCACTTT
D gene: .
V gene: TRBV5-5
J gene: TRBJ1-6
clone size: few

CDR3 protein: CASSQETWTHNNEQFF
CDR3 DNA: TGCGCCAGCAGCCAAGAAACCTGGACTCATAACAATGAGCAGTTCTTC
D gene: .
V gene: TRBV4-1
J gene: TRBJ2-1
clone size: .

CDR3 protein: CAISEGQVYGYTF
CDR3 DNA: TGTGCCATCAGTGAGGGGCAGGTCTATGGCTACACCTTC
D gene: .
V gene: TRBV10-3
J gene: TRBJ1-2
clone size: .

CDR3 protein: CASGQQGAITGELFF
CDR3 DNA: TGTGCTAGTGGTCAACAGGGGGCGATAACCGGGGAGCTGTTTTTT
D gene: TRBD1
V gene: TRBV12-5
J gene: TRBJ2-2
clone size: .

CDR3 protein: CATSRGEVGSGYTF
CDR3 DNA: TGTGCCACCAGCAGGGGCGAGGTGGGGAGTGGCTACACCTTC
D gene: .
V gene: TRBV15
J gene: TRBJ1-2
clone size: .

CDR3 protein: CASSQDIYGGYTF
CDR3 DNA: TGTGCCAGCAGCCAAGATATTTACGGGGGCTACACCTTC
D gene: .
V gene: TRBV14
J gene: TRBJ1-2
clone size: .

CDR3 protein: CASSPNRDGYTF
CDR3 DNA: TGCGCCAGCAGCCCTAACAGGGACGGCTACACCTTC
D gene: .
V gene: TRBV5-1
J gene: TRBJ1-2
clone size: .

CDR3 protein: CASSLRQGAGNTIYF
CDR3 DNA: TGTGCCAGCAGCTTGCGACAAGGGGCTGGAAACACCATATATTTT
D gene: .
V gene: TRBV3-1/TRBV3-2
J gene: TRBJ1-3
clone size: few

CDR3 protein: CASKADRGFKGTEAFF
CDR3 DNA: TGCGCCAGCAAGGCGGACAGGGGGTTTAAGGGCACTGAAGCTTTCTTT
D gene: TRBD1
V gene: TRBV4-3
J gene: TRBJ1-1
clone size: .

CDR3 protein: CASSFGPEAFF
CDR3 DNA: TGTGCCAGCAGTTTTGGGCCTGAAGCTTTCTTT
D gene: .
V gene: TRBV12-3/TRBV12-4
J gene: TRBJ1-1
clone size: .

CDR3 protein: CASSHRDRVISGANVLTF
CDR3 DNA: TGTGCCAGCAGCCACCGGGACAGGGTGATTTCTGGGGCCAACGTCCTGACTTTC
D gene: TRBD1
V gene: TRBV13
J gene: TRBJ2-6
clone size: few

CDR3 protein: CASSKGSTGVGIGYTF
CDR3 DNA: TGTGCCAGTAGTAAGGGATCAACAGGGGTGGGGATTGGCTACACCTTC
D gene: TRBD1
V gene: TRBV19
J gene: TRBJ1-2
clone size: .

CDR3 protein: CASSAGTGGLPGNTIYF
CDR3 DNA: TGTGCCAGCAGTGCCGGGACAGGGGGCTTACCTGGAAACACCATATATTTT
D gene: TRBD1
V gene: TRBV28
J gene: TRBJ1-3
clone size: .

CDR3 protein: CAIRDTHYDGYTF
CDR3 DNA: TGTGCCATCAGGGACACTCATTATGATGGCTACACCTTC
D gene: .
V gene: TRBV10-3
J gene: TRBJ1-2
clone size: .

CDR3 protein: CASSDTGTASYEQYF
CDR3 DNA: TGTGCCAGCAGCGACACCGGGACTGCCTCCTACGAGCAGTACTTC
D gene: .
V gene: TRBV3-1/TRBV3-2
J gene: TRBJ2-7
clone size: .

CDR3 protein: CASSPEREARFF
CDR3 DNA: TGCGCCAGCAGCCCAGAGCGGGAGGCAAGGTTCTTC
D gene: TRBD2
V gene: TRBV5-1
J gene: TRBJ2-1
clone size: .

CDR3 protein: CASSPTDSEQYF
CDR3 DNA: TGTGCCAGCTCACCAACCGACAGCGAGCAGTACTTC
D gene: .
V gene: TRBV18
J gene: TRBJ2-7
clone size: .

CDR3 protein: CAIQGLADTYNEQFF
CDR3 DNA: TGTGCCATCCAAGGACTAGCGGACACCTACAATGAGCAGTTCTTC
D gene: TRBD2
V gene: TRBV10-3
J gene: TRBJ2-1
clone size: .

CDR3 protein: CATSDAGTGDPEQFF
CDR3 DNA: TGTGCCACCAGTGATGCCGGGACAGGGGATCCTGAGCAGTTCTTC
D gene: TRBD1
V gene: TRBV24-1
J gene: TRBJ2-1
clone size: once

CDR3 protein: CASSYGGVADTQYF
CDR3 DNA: TGTGCCAGCAGTTACGGCGGGGTGGCAGATACGCAGTATTTT
D gene: .
V gene: TRBV6-5
J gene: TRBJ2-3
clone size: .

CDR3 protein: CSVEDTAGTFKNIQYF
CDR3 DNA: TGCAGCGTTGAAGACACAGCCGGGACTTTCAAAAACATTCAGTACTTC
D gene: .
V gene: TRBV29-1
J gene: TRBJ2-4
clone size: .

CDR3 protein: CASSSSARGPDYGYTF
CDR3 DNA: TGTGCCAGCAGTTCTTCCGCCAGGGGGCCGGACTATGGCTACACCTTC
D gene: TRBD1
V gene: TRBV6-6
J gene: TRBJ1-2
clone size: .

CDR3 protein: CSAPSADTQYF
CDR3 DNA: TGCAGTGCTCCCTCGGCAGATACGCAGTATTTT
D gene: .
V gene: TRBV20-1
J gene: TRBJ2-3
clone size: .

CDR3 protein: CASKTETGTDTQYF
CDR3 DNA: TGTGCCAGTAAAACCGAGACAGGGACCGATACGCAGTATTTT
D gene: TRBD1
V gene: TRBV19
J gene: TRBJ2-3
clone size: .

CDR3 protein: CASSLEGGGTQYF
CDR3 DNA: TGTGCCAGCAGCTTAGAAGGCGGCGGTACGCAGTATTTT
D gene: .
V gene: TRBV7-9
J gene: TRBJ2-3
clone size: many

CDR3 protein: CASRGTSGTTDTQYF
CDR3 DNA: TGTGCCAGCAGGGGGACTAGCGGAACTACAGATACGCAGTATTTT
D gene: TRBD2
V gene: TRBV2
J gene: TRBJ2-3
clone size: .

CDR3 protein: CASSYMEGNQPQHF
CDR3 DNA: TGTGCCAGCAGTTACATGGAGGGTAATCAGCCCCAGCATTTT
D gene: .
V gene: TRBV6-6
J gene: TRBJ1-5
clone size: .

CDR3 protein: CASSGLGEKLFF
CDR3 DNA: TGTGCCAGCAGTGGACTGGGTGAAAAACTGTTTTTT
D gene: .
V gene: TRBV19
J gene: TRBJ1-4
clone size: .

CDR3 protein: CASSLLSGHGYTF
CDR3 DNA: TGTGCCAGCAGCTTATTATCGGGTCATGGCTACACCTTC
D gene: .
V gene: TRBV7-9
J gene: TRBJ1-2
clone size: .

CDR3 protein: CASSITAGINEKLFF
CDR3 DNA: TGTGCCAGTAGTATAACGGCGGGTATTAATGAAAAACTGTTTTTT
D gene: .
V gene: TRBV19
J gene: TRBJ1-4
clone size: .

CDR3 protein: CSVEGTEANYGYTF
CDR3 DNA: TGCAGCGTTGAAGGAACAGAAGCTAACTATGGCTACACCTTC
D gene: .
V gene: TRBV29-1
J gene: TRBJ1-2
clone size: .

CDR3 protein: CASRGPQGTGELFF
CDR3 DNA: TGTGCCAGCAGGGGCCCACAGGGCACCGGGGAGCTGTTTTTT
D gene: .
V gene: TRBV6-5
J gene: TRBJ2-2
clone size: .

CDR3 protein: CASSHSGQGPQYNEQFF
CDR3 DNA: .
D gene: .
V gene: TRBV3-1/TRBV3-2
J gene: TRBJ2-1
clone size: .

CDR3 protein: CASSRWDRNYGYTF
CDR3 DNA: TGTGCCAGCAGCCGTTGGGACAGGAACTATGGCTACACCTTC
D gene: TRBD1
V gene: TRBV11-2
J gene: TRBJ1-2
clone size: .

CDR3 protein: CASSLARETYGYTF
CDR3 DNA: TGCGCCAGCAGCCTAGCTAGGGAGACCTATGGCTACACCTTC
D gene: .
V gene: TRBV5-1
J gene: TRBJ1-2
clone size: .

CDR3 protein: CASSVGTPGTSGRAYEQFF
CDR3 DNA: TGTGCCAGCAGCGTAGGGACACCCGGGACTAGCGGGAGGGCTTATGAGCAGTTCTTC
D gene: TRBD2
V gene: TRBV9
J gene: TRBJ2-1
clone size: .

CDR3 protein: CASSRGSGYTF
CDR3 DNA: TGTGCCAGCAGTAGAGGGAGTGGCTACACCTTC
D gene: .
V gene: TRBV6-5
J gene: TRBJ1-2
clone size: .

CDR3 protein: CASSELQGYEQYF
CDR3 DNA: TGTGCCAGCAGCGAACTACAGGGTTACGAGCAGTACTTC
D gene: .
V gene: TRBV7-8
J gene: TRBJ2-7
clone size: .

CDR3 protein: CASSLARRGYTF
CDR3 DNA: TGTGCCAGCAGCTTGGCGAGGCGTGGCTACACCTTC
D gene: .
V gene: TRBV3-1/TRBV3-2
J gene: TRBJ1-2
clone size: .